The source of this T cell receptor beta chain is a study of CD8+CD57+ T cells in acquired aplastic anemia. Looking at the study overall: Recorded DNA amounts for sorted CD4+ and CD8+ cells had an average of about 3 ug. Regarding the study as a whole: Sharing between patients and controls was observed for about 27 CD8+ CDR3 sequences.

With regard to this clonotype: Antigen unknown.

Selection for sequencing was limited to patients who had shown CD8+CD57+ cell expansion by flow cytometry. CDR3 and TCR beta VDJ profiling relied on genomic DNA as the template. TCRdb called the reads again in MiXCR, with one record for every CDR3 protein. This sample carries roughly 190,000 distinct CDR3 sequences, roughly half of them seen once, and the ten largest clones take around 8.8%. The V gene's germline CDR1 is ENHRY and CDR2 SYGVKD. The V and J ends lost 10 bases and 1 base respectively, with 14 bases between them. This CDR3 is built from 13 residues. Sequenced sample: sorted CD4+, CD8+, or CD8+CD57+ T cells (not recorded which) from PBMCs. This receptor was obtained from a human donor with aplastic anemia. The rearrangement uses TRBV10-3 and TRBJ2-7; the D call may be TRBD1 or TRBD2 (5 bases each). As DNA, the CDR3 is TGTGCCACCCGGAGGTCAGGGTCCTACGAGCAGTACTTC. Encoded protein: CATRRSGSYEQYF.